This TCR beta chain was retrieved from a study of blood T cell repertoires in COVID-19. Overall study context: Italy, Spain and the United States were the sources of the convalescent and acute COVID-19 samples. T cells, B-cell-depleted T cells, or PBMCs provided the cDNA or gDNA that served as material.

Assay: immunoSEQ multiplex PCR; the TCRdb copy retains only in-frame clones and omits some. The sample lists about 130,000 clones; about 80% were seen once. This CDR3 has 14 residues. Looked up from germline, CDR1 is SGHNT and CDR2 is YENEEA. V was trimmed by 1 base and J by 5 bases, leaving 12 bases between them. The V call is TRBV11-3, the J call TRBJ2-7; a possible D gene is TRBD1 (5 bases). The origin of this receptor is a woman of 80 years or more with acute or convalescent COVID-19. The sample taken for sequencing was peripheral blood. The CDR3 sequence is CASSLGREGHEQYF. The CDR3 region has the DNA TGTGCCAGCAGCTTAGGCAGGGAAGGTCACGAGCAGTACTTC.